This T cell receptor beta chain was sequenced for a study of shared clonotypes between healthy human individuals. After removal of 4 bases from V and 3 bases from J, the junction contained 6 bases not matched to a gene. The germline V gene has CDR1 SGHDT and CDR2 YYEEEE. The CDR3 runs 14 residues. Study-wide results and limits: Shared clonotypes across all four donors exceeded non-shared ones in generation probability.

Turning to this clone: Its antigen is currently unknown.

Measured with immunoSEQ multiplex PCR; TCRdb has only the in-frame clones, and not every one. The sample shows about 320,000 clones, around 90% of them seen only once. Sequencing was carried out using memory CD8+ T cells sorted from blood. Subset in this sample: CD45RO+ cells pooled with CCR7-negative TemRA cells. V gene TRBV5-6 combines with J gene TRBJ2-7; TRBD1 matches at 8 bases. The clonotype comes from a man aged 18 to 29 in good health. The CDR3 coding sequence is TGTGCCAGCAGCCTATGGACAGGGAACTACGAGCAGTACTTC. Protein product: CASSLWTGNYEQYF.